This TCR beta chain was recorded in a study of T cell responses to AZD1222 COVID-19 vaccine. Study conclusions and caveats: Sampling that yielded the repertoires occurred only after the peak T cell response. White British ancestry dominated among donors, who included more females, and clonal diversity was possibly underestimated.

Germline CDR1 and CDR2: MNHEY and SVGAGI. Trimming left V 8 bases short and J 7 bases short, with 17 bases between. The CDR3 is made up of 13 amino acids. A note on this clone: The antigen is not known.

Assay used: immunoSEQ multiplex PCR; TCRdb lists only in-frame clones, some missing. The sample records some 110,000 clones, about 90% being singletons. The sample was peripheral blood, taken on day 0 of AZD1222 vaccination. The chain is built from TRBV6-5 and TRBJ1-2; D may be TRBD1 (5 bases). The sequence came from an adult in good health. This chain's CDR3 is CASSGGWGGGYTF. CDR3 sequence (DNA): TGTGCCAGCTCCGGGGGTTGGGGAGGTGGCTACACCTTC.